The rows below give T cell receptor beta chains drawn from one sample of a study of Graves' ophthalmopathy and Graves' hyperthyroidism. TCRdb processed the multiplex PCR reads anew with MiXCR; each CDR3 protein has one entry. In the table there are about 25,000 distinct CDR3 sequences, roughly 50% of which are singletons. The sample taken for sequencing was peripheral blood. These receptors came from an adult woman with stable Graves' hyperthyroidism. The conserved cysteine and the conserved F or W are not part of the CDR3 here. Each record gives: V gene, CDR3 protein.

TRBV5-8	ASSSGGAWYEQY
TRBV7-2	ASSLGTANTEAF
TRBV11-2	ASSLTGAAYGYT
TRBV30	AWNYYTGGNSGANVLT
TRBV27	ASSLWFGETQY
TRBV20-1	GARVLANTEAF
TRBV28	ASSSSGVREYNEQF
TRBV15	ATGMGAANTEAF
TRBV20-1	SATGTSGSVNEQF
TRBV19	ASMGQTNTEAF
TRBV6-5	ASGPGLALNTGELF
TRBV6-5	ASSTTISYEQY
TRBV5-6	ASRINRGSHEQY
TRBV20-1	SATGTGDNTGELF
TRBV29-1	SVVSGRPNNEQF
TRBV7-9	ASSRTTGEGRREQY
TRBV3-1	ASSQGEGGGYT
TRBV4-2	ASSQEPTGSNSPLH
TRBV29-1	SVEVLGGNTGELF
TRBV15	ATSRDRGSGRTYEQY
TRBV19	ASSIWVTGANVLT
TRBV2	ASRPVGIDTQY
TRBV15	ATSRGQGAYEQY
TRBV2	ASTLATNEKLF
TRBV5-1	ASSGTSGRVDTGELS
TRBV2	ASSPNVDSNQPQY
TRBV9	ASSEAGVTYNGYT
TRBV30	AWSEGGLSLETQY
TRBV7-9	ASSSNRAGANVLT
TRBV19	ASSSRTSGSPRTGELF
TRBV3-1	ASSQASGKSYEQY
TRBV29-1	SVEGQGGETQY
TRBV20-1	SARAASGSSTDTQY
TRBV2	ASRTDSNQPQH
TRBV5-8	ASSLGRDYGYT
TRBV13	ASMAAGPSYEQY
TRBV7-8	ASSHAGMDSPLH
TRBV29-1	SAAGPEAF
TRBV5-4	ASSSRRGEETQY
TRBV7-2	ASSSRTSGNTIY
TRBV20-1	SAPEHEQF
TRBV25-1	ARRGGRAEAF
TRBV7-9	ASSLRLRGTGGGYT
TRBV4-1	ASSQGGRGTDNQPQH
TRBV20-1	SAAGTTDTQY
TRBV7-6	ASSLQPTSGSPYNEQF
TRBV11-3	ASSLGRQGSYNEQF
TRBV7-6	ASSLLGTGSSEQY
TRBV20-1	SARDGGHEQY
TRBV6-1	ASSVDTSSYNEQF
TRBV29-1	SVGYSDGYT
TRBV20-1	SKLAEAPNEQF
TRBV7-9	ASSRDGEQPQY
TRBV5-6	ASSLGGREGTYNERV
TRBV9	ASSPRTVYNEQF
TRBV27	ASTTRRTNYGYT
TRBV6-5	ASIPRGQYEQY